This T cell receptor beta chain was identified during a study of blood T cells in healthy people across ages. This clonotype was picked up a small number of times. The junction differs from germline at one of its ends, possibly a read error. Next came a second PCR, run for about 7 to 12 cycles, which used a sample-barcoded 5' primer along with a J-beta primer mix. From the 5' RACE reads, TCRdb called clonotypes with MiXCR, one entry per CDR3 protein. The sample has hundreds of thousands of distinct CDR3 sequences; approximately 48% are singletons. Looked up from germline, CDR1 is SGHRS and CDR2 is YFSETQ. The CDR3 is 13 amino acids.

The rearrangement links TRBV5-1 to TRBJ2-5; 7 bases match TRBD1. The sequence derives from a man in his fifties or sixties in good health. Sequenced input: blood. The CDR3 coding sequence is TGCGCCAGCAGCACAACAGGGGAAGAGATCCAGTACTTC. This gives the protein CASSTTGEEIQYF.